This record covers a single T cell receptor beta chain. Germline CDR1 SGDLS, CDR2 YYNGEE. This CDR3 contains 15 residues. V was pared by 3 bases and J by 2 bases, with 6 bases of the junction left unmatched. The data originate from a study of shared clonotypes between healthy human individuals. TCRdb keeps only in-frame clones here, not all; method: immunoSEQ multiplex PCR. The top ten clones hold roughly 0.13% of a sample with 2 million to 2.5 million clones, 85% to 95% of them seen once. Sequenced material: naive CD4+ T cells sorted from blood. Subset indicated: CD45RA+ positively selected. The chain uses TRBV9 and TRBJ2-3; 7 nucleotides agree with TRBD2. The receptor was derived from a man aged 18 to 35 in good health. The DNA for the CDR3 is TGTGCCAGCAGCGCCAGCGGGGTCTCCACAGATACGCAGTATTTT. This sequence encodes CASSASGVSTDTQYF.